The 18 T cell receptor beta chains in this list originate from one sample, sequenced in a study of T cell responses to AZD1222 COVID-19 vaccine. Here immunoSEQ multiplex PCR was the method, and the copy in TCRdb shows in-frame clones only, minus some. This table has over 120,000 clones, 85% to 95% appearing once. Sample: peripheral blood, taken after recovery from COVID-19. The receptors here all came from an adult who had recovered from COVID-19.

The chain joins TRBV20-1 to TRBJ2-2; D is unresolved. The germline V gene encodes CDR1 DFQATT and CDR2 SNEGSKA (reference sequence). V lost 1 base to trimming and J lost 7 bases, with 4 bases between them. This CDR3 has 11 residues. CDR3: CSARGGGELFF. As DNA, the CDR3 is TGCAGTGCTAGAGGGGGCGGGGAGCTGTTTTTT.

The chain joins TRBV6-1 to TRBJ1-5, with D possibly TRBD1 on 5 matching bases. Trimming stripped 5 bases from V and 3 bases from J, with 11 bases between. This CDR3 comprises 14 residues. Per the germline V gene, CDR1 is MNHNS and CDR2 is SASEGT. The CDR3 DNA reads as TGTGCCAGCAGTTCGGGGACTTTCAATCAGCCCCAGCATTTT. Its translation: CASSSGTFNQPQHF.

The chain couples TRBV30 to TRBJ2-7; D gene uncertain. V lost 2 bases, J lost 1 base, and 12 bases lay in between. This CDR3 is 14 amino acids long. Germline V gene sequence: CDR1 GTSNPN, CDR2 SVGIG (reference sequence). In DNA, the CDR3 is TGTGCCTGGAGTAAAGCCCTCCAATCCTACGAGCAGTACTTC. Residues: CAWSKALQSYEQYF.

J is TRBJ2-1 and V is TRBV6-1; D possibly corresponds to TRBD2 (5 bases). The CDR3 runs to 15 residues. V lost 2 bases to trimming and J lost 2 bases, with 10 bases between them. Per the germline V gene, CDR1 is MNHNS and CDR2 is SASEGT. The CDR3 coding sequence is TGTGCCAGCAGTGAACAAAACGGGGCCTACAATGAGCAGTTCTTC. It translates to CASSEQNGAYNEQFF.

The chain combines TRBV19 with TRBJ1-1, with D unclear. Trimming pared 3 bases from V and 0 bases from J, leaving 8 bases between. The CDR3 has 14 amino acids. CDR1 is LNHDA and CDR2 is SQIVND in the germline V gene (reference sequence). The CDR3 loop reads CASSISVVNTEAFF. The CDR3, as DNA: TGTGCCAGTAGTATTAGCGTCGTGAACACTGAAGCTTTCTTT.

V is TRBV10-1 and J is TRBJ2-7; D is perhaps TRBD2 (5 bases). The CDR3 has 14 residues. The germline gives CDR1 WNHNN, CDR2 SYGVQD (reference sequence). V gave up 4 bases and J gave up 3 bases, with 13 bases separating them. The CDR3 sequence is CASSALPGIYEQYF. The CDR3 nucleotides read TGCGCCAGCAGTGCCCTACCGGGAATCTACGAGCAGTACTTC.

The rearrangement links TRBV13 to TRBJ2-7, with 12 positions matching TRBD2. The ends lost 3 bases at V and 9 bases at J; junction bases unmatched: 6. The V gene's germline CDR1 is PRHDT and CDR2 FYEKMQ (reference sequence). CDR3 size: 14 residues. CDR3 DNA: TGTGCCAGCAGCTTTCGACTAGCGGGAGAAGGGCAGTACTTC. Protein sequence: CASSFRLAGEGQYF.

V is TRBV7-2 and J is TRBJ2-1, with 10 positions matching TRBD2. Germline lookup yields CDR1 SGHTA and CDR2 FQGNSA. V gave up 1 base and J gave up 8 bases; unmatched junction bases: 8. The CDR3 extends over 16 amino acids. CDR3 nucleotides: TGTGCCAGCAGCTTAGGGCTAGCGGGAGTGTCTGATGAGCAGTTCTTC. It specifies CASSLGLAGVSDEQFF.

The J gene is TRBJ2-5, the V gene TRBV5-1; 9 bases align to TRBD1. CDR3 size: 16 residues. Germline V gives CDR1 SGHRS, CDR2 YFSETQ. V lost 6 bases to trimming and J lost 1 base; unmatched junction nucleotides: 10. The CDR3 spells CASKIEDRGFQETQYF. The CDR3, as DNA: TGCGCCAGCAAGATCGAGGACAGGGGTTTCCAAGAGACCCAGTACTTC.

The genes are TRBV3-1 (or the pseudogene TRBV3-2) and TRBJ2-2; D tentatively fits TRBD1 or TRBD2 (7 bases each). The CDR3 has 16 residues. Between the trimmed V and J ends, which lost 4 bases and 1 base, there was a span of 13 bases. Per the germline V gene, CDR1 is LGHDT and CDR2 is YNNKEL (reference sequence). The CDR3 DNA reads TGTGCCAGCAGCCCCAGGGGGGGGCGGAACACCGGGGAGCTGTTTTTT. This translates into CASSPRGGRNTGELFF.

V is TRBV5-6 and J is TRBJ2-2; no definite D call. This CDR3 has 14 residues. Germline values: CDR1 SGHDT, CDR2 YYEEEE. V was clipped by 2 bases and J by 5 bases, with 10 bases between them. CDR3 nucleotide sequence: TGTGCCAGCAGCTTTGGTTCCCGGACCGGGGAGCTGTTTTTT. Protein: CASSFGSRTGELFF.

The V gene is TRBV4-1, the J gene TRBJ1-2; no firm D call. CDR1 MGHRA and CDR2 YSYEKL come from the germline V gene. This CDR3 comprises 13 residues. The V end was cut by 1 base, the J end by 5 bases, with 8 bases between. The CDR3 here is CASSQVNSYGYTF. The DNA for the CDR3 is TGCGCCAGCAGCCAAGTTAACAGTTATGGCTACACCTTC.

The chain recombines TRBV3-1 (or the pseudogene TRBV3-2) with TRBJ2-5; weak D call: TRBD2 (5 bases). Germline V gives CDR1 LGHDT, CDR2 YNNKEL (reference sequence). The CDR3 is made up of 15 amino acids. Trimming took 1 base from V and 1 from J, leaving 10 bases between them. The CDR3 nucleotides read TGTGCCAGCAGCCAAGGGAGGACCCGCCAAGAGACCCAGTACTTC. Encoded protein: CASSQGRTRQETQYF.

The rearrangement uses TRBV4-1 and TRBJ2-2, with TRBD2 matching over 15 bases. This CDR3 is 19 amino acids long. Germline loops: CDR1 MGHRA, CDR2 YSYEKL. Trimming removed 6 bases from V and 0 bases from J; junction bases left unmatched: 8. CDR3 nucleotides: TGCGCCAGCAGTCCTATCGGGACTAGCGGGAGGTCGAACACCGGGGAGCTGTTTTTT. Translation gives CASSPIGTSGRSNTGELFF.

The rearrangement links TRBV24-1 to TRBJ2-5; the D gene is possibly TRBD1 (6 bases). The V and J ends lost 4 bases and 5 bases respectively, with 19 bases between them. From germline, CDR1 is KGHDR and CDR2 SFDVKD. The CDR3 consists of 16 residues. The CDR3 loop reads CATSETGRGGWETQYF. The CDR3 DNA sequence: TGTGCCACCAGTGAGACAGGTCGTGGCGGTTGGGAGACCCAGTACTTC.

The chain employs TRBV6-5 and TRBJ1-3; D ambiguous. Germline assignment: CDR1 MNHEY and CDR2 SVGAGI. The CDR3 contains 14 residues. The V end lost 2 bases, the J end lost 0 bases, and 5 bases lay between the germline ends. CDR3 nucleotide sequence: TGTGCCAGCAGTTACGGGGTCTCTGGAAACACCATATATTTT. Translating it yields CASSYGVSGNTIYF.

V is TRBV10-3 and J is TRBJ2-6; D is undetermined. Trimming left V 3 bases short and J 1 base short, with 7 bases between. Germline CDR1 and CDR2: ENHRY and SYGVKD. The CDR3 consists of 15 residues. CDR3 DNA sequence: TGTGCCATCAGTGACGTCGGGTCTGGGGCCAACGTCCTGACTTTC. The encoded protein is CAISDVGSGANVLTF.

The rearrangement links TRBV6-5 to TRBJ2-7; the D gene is possibly TRBD1 (6 bases). Germline-derived CDR1 and CDR2 are MNHEY and SVGAGI. The CDR3 length is 13 residues. Trimming shortened V by 5 bases and J by 0 bases, and 8 bases separated the two germline ends. The CDR3 is CASSRQDSYEQYF. As DNA, the CDR3 is TGTGCCAGCAGTAGACAGGACTCCTACGAGCAGTACTTC.